The present T cell receptor beta chain was sequenced within a study of control samples from healthy donors and cancer patients. V was pared by 8 bases and J by 6 bases, with 17 bases between. The CDR3 contains 13 residues. Looked up from germline, CDR1 is MNHNY and CDR2 is SVGAGI (reference sequence). The method was immunoSEQ multiplex PCR; TCRdb's version includes in-frame clones alone and lacks a portion of them. The sample comprises approximately 49,000 clones, 65% to 90% of which are singletons, and approximately 2.6% rests with the top ten. This chain uses TRBV6-6 with TRBJ2-7; D possibly matches TRBD1 or TRBD2 (5 bases each). This sequence originates from a woman in her forties or fifties with lung cancer. The sequenced material came from PBMCs. CDR3 in amino acids: CASSGQGVREQYF. As DNA, the CDR3 is TGTGCCAGCTCGGGCCAGGGAGTCCGCGAGCAGTACTTC.